This TCR beta chain was observed in a study of regulatory T cells in long-lasting Graves disease. Time point noted: newly diagnosed GD, antithyroid drugs for less than 3 months. RNA extracted from PBMCs served as the sequencing template. This clonotype has just a few counts. CDR1 SQVTM and CDR2 ANQGSEA come from the germline V gene. This CDR3 has 12 residues. Trimming left V 3 bases short and J 8 bases short, with 13 bases between. For TCR beta, libraries came from iRepertoire HTBI primers and Arm-PCR of CDR3 regions. TCRdb reanalysed the multiplex PCR reads using MiXCR and keeps one entry per CDR3 protein. The data contain 350,000 to 400,000 distinct CDR3 sequences, roughly 15% of them singletons. Separately, the same data were catalogued under a study of T cells in Graves' hyperthyroidism and ophthalmopathy. In that study: With a duration under 2 months, the hyperthyroidism was newly diagnosed in patients aged 18 to 65.

The sequencing here drew on peripheral blood mononuclear cells (PBMCs), taken at new diagnosis, from a patient treated with antithyroid drugs. The source of this sequence is a woman under 30 with Graves disease. J is TRBJ1-2 and V is TRBV29-1; no clear D gene. In DNA form, the CDR3 reads TGCAGCGTTGACCGGGGTCCCCCCGGCTACACCTTC. It yields the protein CSVDRGPPGYTF.